The 6 T cell receptor beta chains given below trace back to one sample, sequenced in a study of CD8 T cells in ankylosing spondylitis. For these receptors, no antigen is known. TCRdb passed the 5' RACE reads through MiXCR, listing each CDR3 protein once. In the table there are fewer than 750,000 distinct CDR3 sequences, roughly 19% of which are singletons. Study-wide results and caveats: Among TCR beta sequences, a motif of 7 to 9 highly homologous variants appeared characteristic of ankylosing spondylitis blood.

Specimen: blood, either unsorted or a sorted T cell fraction (not recorded which). The receptors come from a male donor with ankylosing spondylitis.

CDR3 loop: CASSLFADRGSTNEKLFF. The CDR3 region has the DNA TGTGCCAGCAGCTTATTTGCGGACAGGGGGTCAACTAATGAAAAACTGTTTTTT. The rearrangement joins TRBV13 to TRBJ1-4, with TRBD1 matching 10 bases. The CDR3 spans 18 residues. J was trimmed by 0 bases and V by 2 bases; bases with no gene match: 6. The germline CDR1 and CDR2 sequences are PRHDT and FYEKMQ (reference sequence).

In its sample, this clonotype was seen many times. The chain links TRBV10-3 to TRBJ1-1; D is uncertain. Germline CDR1 and CDR2: ENHRY and SYGVKD. The CDR3 covers 15 residues. The V gene lost 2 bases and the J gene lost 0 bases, with 10 bases spanning the gap. CDR3 sequence reads: CAISEPAPLNTEAFF. The CDR3 coding sequence is TGTGCCATCAGTGAGCCAGCCCCCTTGAACACTGAAGCTTTCTTT.

J is TRBJ1-5 and V is TRBV4-1; unclear D gene. The germline CDR1 and CDR2 sequences are MGHRA and YSYEKL. This CDR3 region has 14 residues. Trimming stripped 1 base from V and 7 bases from J, with 11 bases between. The CDR3, as DNA: TGCGCCAGCAGCCAAGGTCTGACGGGCCAGCCCCAGCATTTT. It specifies CASSQGLTGQPQHF.

V gene TRBV6-5 combines with J gene TRBJ2-7; TRBD1 is a possible D gene (7 bases). The germline V gene has CDR1 MNHEY and CDR2 SVGAGI. The CDR3 has 15 amino acids. Trimming left V 2 bases short and J 3 bases short, with 14 bases between. The CDR3 coding sequence is TGTGCCAGCAGTTACACGCGGGACAGAAGCTACGAGCAGTACTTC. Its protein product is CASSYTRDRSYEQYF.

This clonotype came up a few times. This chain uses TRBV20-1 with TRBJ2-1; the D call may be TRBD1 or TRBD2 (5 bases each). CDR1 is DFQATT, CDR2 SNEGSKA, per germline (reference sequence). The V and J ends lost 5 bases and 0 bases respectively, with 14 bases between them. This CDR3 is 15 amino acids long. The CDR3 is CSAPPGTSSYNEQFF. The CDR3 DNA reads TGCAGTGCTCCCCCTGGGACGAGCTCCTACAATGAGCAGTTCTTC.

This clonotype turned up a few times. The rearrangement uses TRBV27 and TRBJ2-5; D may be TRBD2 (6 bases). Trimming took 6 bases from V and 4 from J, leaving 18 bases between them. The CDR3 runs to 15 residues. Germline V gene lookup returns CDR1 MNHEY and CDR2 SMNVEV (reference sequence). The CDR3 here is CASRGDSPLGETQYF. CDR3 coding DNA: TGTGCCAGCAGGGGGGACTCCCCCTTGGGAGAGACCCAGTACTTC.